This passage covers 30 T cell receptor beta chains from one sample sequenced in a study of sequential checkpoint blockade in melanoma. Assay: immunoSEQ multiplex PCR; the TCRdb copy retains only in-frame clones and omits some. Among more than 15,000 clones listed, just under 75% were seen once. The treatment here: randomized to nivolumab then ipilimumab (arm A) or the reverse (arm B). This specimen was CD8+ T cells sorted from blood (inferred from file names), taken from a patient given nivolumab and ipilimumab in sequence. The source is a human donor with melanoma.

The V gene is TRBV30, the J gene TRBJ2-1; possibly TRBD2 for D (6 bases). V was cut by 0 bases and J by 4 bases, with 10 bases left in between. There are 14 residues in the CDR3. Germline V gene data show CDR1 as GTSNPN and CDR2 as SVGIG (reference sequence). In DNA form, the CDR3 reads TGTGCCTGGAGTGTAGACGGGAGTTACAATGAGCAGTTCTTC. It encodes CAWSVDGSYNEQFF. The full variable domain, with the rest looked up from reference TRBV30 and TRBJ2-1, is SQTIHQWPATLVQPVGSPLSLECTVEGTSNPNLYWYRQAAGRGLQLLFYSVGIGQISSEVPQNLSASRPQDRQFILSSKKLLLSDSGFYLCAWSVDGSYNEQFFGPGTRLTVL.

This chain uses TRBV27 with TRBJ1-4; a weak D match, TRBD1 (5 bases). V lost 0 bases and J 10 bases, leaving 18 bases between the germline ends. Germline CDR1 reads MNHEY; CDR2 reads SMNVEV (reference sequence). The CDR3 length is 16 residues. The DNA of the CDR3 is TGTGCCAGCAGTTTATCGGGTGGGGGACTTCGGACAAAACTGTTTTTT. Its translation is CASSLSGGGLRTKLFF. Full variable domain (missing parts from reference TRBV27 and TRBJ1-4): EAQVTQNPRYLITVTGKKLTVTCSQNMNHEYMSWYRQDPGLGLRQIYYSMNVEVTDKGDVPEGYKVSRKEKRNFPLILESPSPNQTSLYFCASSLSGGGLRTKLFFGSGTQLSVL.

This chain connects TRBV13 to TRBJ1-4; D unresolved. From germline, CDR1 is PRHDT and CDR2 FYEKMQ (reference sequence). This CDR3 comprises 13 residues. Trimming pared 5 bases from V and 7 bases from J, leaving 11 bases between. DNA for the CDR3: TGTGCCAGCAGCGGAGGACGGTTTGAAAAACTGTTTTTT. Protein sequence: CASSGGRFEKLFF.

This sequence joins TRBV5-6 and TRBJ2-7, with D perhaps matching TRBD1 (6 bases). This CDR3 region has 13 residues. Trimming cost V 4 bases and J 0 bases, with 8 bases left between them. The V gene's germline CDR1 is SGHDT and CDR2 YYEEEE. The CDR3 reads CASSLQGSYEQYF. The CDR3 DNA follows: TGTGCCAGCAGCCTACAGGGCTCCTACGAGCAGTACTTC.

DNA for the CDR3: TGTGCCAGTAGTATAGGGGGACTAGCTTCCTACGAGCAGTACTTC. Residues: CASSIGGLASYEQYF. The chain employs TRBV19 and TRBJ2-7; 9 bases line up with TRBD2. J lost 1 base, V lost 1 base, and 2 bases had no gene match. CDR3 length: 15 amino acids. CDR1 LNHDA and CDR2 SQIVND come from the germline V gene (reference sequence).

The chain employs TRBV30 and TRBJ2-7, with TRBD2 matching 8 bases. The trim removed 5 bases at V and 5 bases at J, leaving 8 bases unmatched. In germline, CDR1 is GTSNPN, CDR2 SVGIG (reference sequence). The CDR3 is 13 residues long. In nucleotides, the CDR3 is TGTGCCTGGGTCCCCAGCGGGAGTAACGAGCAGTACTTC. Translated: CAWVPSGSNEQYF.

The chain couples TRBV19 to TRBJ2-6; a possible D gene is TRBD1 (5 bases). The CDR3 sequence is 15 residues long. V lost 6 bases, J lost 0 bases, and 9 bases lay in between. Germline V CDR1 and CDR2: LNHDA, SQIVND (reference sequence). This chain's CDR3 is CASRTDSSGANVLTF. For the CDR3, the DNA is TGTGCCAGTAGGACAGACTCCTCTGGGGCCAACGTCCTGACTTTC.

This clone was counted at least ten times. This chain links TRBV6-5 with TRBJ2-1; 14 nucleotides match TRBD2. Germline trimming cut 6 bases from V and 7 bases from J; bases unmatched to any gene: 2. CDR1 and CDR2 from the germline V gene are MNHEY and SVGAGI. The CDR3 consists of 14 residues. Here the CDR3 reads CASSRTSGRNEQFF. CDR3 DNA sequence: TGTGCCAGCAGCCGGACTAGCGGGAGGAATGAGCAGTTCTTC.

The chain couples TRBV9 to TRBJ2-7, with D tentatively TRBD1 (6 bases). Trimming took 1 base from V and 3 from J, leaving 14 bases between them. This CDR3 region has 15 residues. Germline V gene sequence: CDR1 SGDLS, CDR2 YYNGEE. CDR3 amino acids: CASSVSDRPHYEQYF. The CDR3 DNA reads as TGTGCCAGCAGCGTAAGTGACAGGCCACACTACGAGCAGTACTTC.

V and J are TRBV6-5 and TRBJ1-1; D may be TRBD1 (6 bases). Germline lookup yields CDR1 MNHEY and CDR2 SVGAGI. This CDR3 is built from 14 residues. V gave up 5 bases and J gave up 4 bases, with 14 bases separating them. CDR3 in DNA: TGTGCCAGCAGTGCCTCACGAGGGGGCACTGAAGCTTTCTTT. It yields the protein CASSASRGGTEAFF.

V and J are TRBV27 and TRBJ1-2, with D tentatively TRBD1 (5 bases). The CDR3 is made up of 13 amino acids. The germline V and J ends were trimmed by 5 bases and 8 bases, with 15 bases remaining between them. CDR1 is MNHEY and CDR2 is SMNVEV in the germline V gene (reference sequence). The CDR3 nucleotides are TGTGCCAGCAGTGCGGGGGTGGAGGGGGGCTACACCTTC. Its translation: CASSAGVEGGYTF.

The rearrangement links TRBV7-9 to TRBJ1-1, with 9 positions matching TRBD1. The J segment lost 5 bases and the V segment lost 4 bases, leaving 8 bases of the junction unmatched. The CDR3 is made up of 15 amino acids. In germline, CDR1 is SEHNR, CDR2 FQNEAQ (reference sequence). The CDR3 is CASSSTQGASTEAFF. CDR3 bases: TGTGCCAGCAGCTCAACACAGGGGGCGAGTACTGAAGCTTTCTTT.

This clone came up once. The CDR3 bases are TGTGCCAGCAGTTCCAGCCTGACCGGGATCTATCTCCACTTT. Translated, it gives CASSSSLTGIYLHF. V gene TRBV28 combines with J gene TRBJ1-6; no firm D call. There are 14 residues in the CDR3. Germline CDR1 is MDHEN and CDR2 is SYDVKM. The V end lost 4 bases, the J end lost 16 bases, and 20 bases lay between the germline ends. Looking up the rest from reference TRBV28 and TRBJ1-6 gives the full variable domain: DVKVTQSSRYLVKRTGEKVFLECVQDMDHENMFWYRQDPGLGLRLIYFSYDVKMKEKGDIPEGYSVSREKKERFSLILESASTNQTSMYLCASSSSLTGIYLHFGNGTRLTVT.

The V and J genes are TRBV27 and TRBJ1-4; 9 bases are shared with TRBD1. This CDR3 comprises 14 residues. V was clipped by 6 bases and J by 8 bases; unmatched bases: 7. The germline V gene encodes CDR1 MNHEY and CDR2 SMNVEV (reference sequence). The CDR3 here is CASRLTGGLEKLFF. Here the CDR3 DNA reads TGTGCCAGCAGGTTAACAGGGGGCCTGGAAAAACTGTTTTTT. Using reference TRBV27 and TRBJ1-4 for the parts outside the CDR3, the full variable domain is EAQVTQNPRYLITVTGKKLTVTCSQNMNHEYMSWYRQDPGLGLRQIYYSMNVEVTDKGDVPEGYKVSRKEKRNFPLILESPSPNQTSLYFCASRLTGGLEKLFFGSGTQLSVL.

This clone showed up just once. The J gene is TRBJ1-5, the V gene TRBV6-6; D not certain. This CDR3 has 16 amino acids. The germline CDR1 and CDR2 sequences are MNHNY and SVGAGI (reference sequence). The V end was cut by 6 bases, the J end by 6 bases, with 21 bases between. CDR3 in DNA: TGTGCCAGCAGCCCCCCCCCGAGGGTGAGTAGTCAGCCCCAGCATTTT. Amino acid sequence: CASSPPPRVSSQPQHF.

The chain combines TRBV28 with TRBJ2-2, with a weak D call TRBD1 (6 bases). The CDR3 contains 13 residues. Germline V gene sequence: CDR1 MDHEN, CDR2 SYDVKM. V gave up 2 bases and J gave up 6 bases, with 7 bases separating them. The CDR3: CASSLRGSGELFF. The CDR3 DNA reads TGTGCCAGCAGTTTAAGGGGGTCCGGGGAGCTGTTTTTT.

The V gene is TRBV6-1, the J gene TRBJ1-6; a weak D match, TRBD1 (5 bases). V gave up 8 bases and J gave up 10 bases, with 9 bases separating them. Germline lookup yields CDR1 MNHNS and CDR2 SASEGT. This CDR3 comprises 11 residues. In DNA, the CDR3 is TGTGCCAGCGAAGGGGTCTCACCCCTCCACTTT. As protein: CASEGVSPLHF.

A note on this clone: In the same sample, other DNA sequences code for this CDR3. This rearrangement joins TRBV7-9 to TRBJ1-2; D not certain. The CDR3 loop spans 10 amino acids. Germline CDR1 is SEHNR and CDR2 is FQNEAQ (reference sequence). V lost 5 bases to trimming and J lost 8 bases, with 6 bases between them. The CDR3 loop is CASSPGGYTF. The CDR3, as DNA: TGTGCCAGCAGCCCGGGGGGCTACACCTTC.

The genes are TRBV27 and TRBJ2-5; D remains ambiguous. The CDR3 runs 13 residues. The V and J ends lost 0 bases and 11 bases respectively, with 13 bases between them. CDR1 is MNHEY and CDR2 is SMNVEV in the germline V gene (reference sequence). As DNA, the CDR3 is TGTGCCAGCAGTTTATCGGTTAGGTCGGAGCAGTACTTC. Residues: CASSLSVRSEQYF.

The chain couples TRBV6-1 to TRBJ2-7; no firm D call. The CDR3 consists of 15 residues. V was clipped by 0 bases and J by 3 bases, with 12 bases between them. Germline V gene lookup returns CDR1 MNHNS and CDR2 SASEGT. CDR3 bases: TGTGCCAGCAGTGAAGCGTCGGGTACCTACTACGAGCAGTACTTC. Its protein is CASSEASGTYYEQYF.

The rearrangement joins TRBV7-2 to TRBJ2-7, with 7 bases fitting TRBD1. Germline V gene sequence: CDR1 SGHTA, CDR2 FQGNSA. The CDR3 totals 14 residues. The V and J ends lost 1 base and 1 base, in that order; junction bases with no gene match: 1. CDR3: CASSLEQGSYEQYF. CDR3 in DNA: TGTGCCAGCAGCTTAGAACAGGGGTCCTACGAGCAGTACTTC. The full variable domain, in which reference TRBV7-2 and TRBJ2-7 provide the parts outside the CDR3, is GAGVSQSPSNKVTEKGKDVELRCDPISGHTALYWYRQSLGQGLEFLIYFQGNSAPDKSGLPSDRFSAERTGGSVSTLTIQRTQQEDSAVYLCASSLEQGSYEQYFGPGTRLTVT.

This sequence joins TRBV4-1 and TRBJ1-2, with 7 bases lining up with TRBD1. V trimming: 1 base; J trimming: 4 bases; junction bases outside the gene matches: 3. Germline loops: CDR1 MGHRA, CDR2 YSYEKL. The CDR3 spans 14 residues. The DNA of the CDR3 is TGCGCCAGCAGCCAAGTTGGGGACAGCTATGGCTACACCTTC. This codes for CASSQVGDSYGYTF.

The chain has TRBV7-8 and TRBJ2-7; 11 bases fit TRBD1. CDR3 length: 16 amino acids. The V gene end was trimmed by 4 bases and the J gene end by 6 bases; junction bases not matched to a gene: 11. CDR1 SGHVS and CDR2 FQNEAQ come from the germline V gene. The CDR3 DNA reads TGTGCCAGCAGCTCTCCGACCGGGACAGGGGGGCTCGAGCAGTACTTC. Its translation is CASSSPTGTGGLEQYF.

The V gene is TRBV6-4, the J gene TRBJ2-1; 10 positions agree with TRBD2. With 3 bases clipped from V and 4 bases from J, the junction kept 0 bases outside the gene matches. Germline values: CDR1 MRHNA, CDR2 SNTAGT. CDR3 length equals 14 residues. The CDR3 nucleotides read TGTGCCAGCAGTGAAGCGGGGGGGTACAATGAGCAGTTCTTC. Translated, it gives CASSEAGGYNEQFF.

This chain uses TRBV5-6 with TRBJ1-2; D is undetermined. Germline assignment: CDR1 SGHDT and CDR2 YYEEEE. The V and J ends lost 0 bases and 5 bases respectively, with 14 bases between them. The CDR3 has 15 residues. The DNA of the CDR3 is TGTGCCAGCAGCTTGGTGGCAACAACTACGTATGGCTACACCTTC. Translation: CASSLVATTTYGYTF.

The chain combines TRBV5-1 with TRBJ2-1, with TRBD2 identical over 13 bases. Germline assignment: CDR1 SGHRS and CDR2 YFSETQ. The trim removed 4 bases at V and 6 bases at J, leaving 4 bases unmatched. The CDR3 spans 15 residues. In nucleotides, the CDR3 is TGCGCCAGCAGCATGAGGACTAGCGGGAGCAATGAGCAGTTCTTC. It specifies CASSMRTSGSNEQFF.

CDR3 amino acids: CASSGRAERGEKLFF. CDR3 DNA sequence: TGTGCCAGCAGCGGGAGGGCGGAGCGTGGAGAAAAACTGTTTTTT. The genes are TRBV9 and TRBJ1-4; the D is unclear. CDR3 length: 15 residues. Germline V gene data show CDR1 as SGDLS and CDR2 as YYNGEE. The ends were cut back, 3 bases at V and 8 bases at J, with 17 bases in the middle.

The rearrangement uses TRBV7-9 and TRBJ2-1, with 8 bases aligning to TRBD2. CDR3 length equals 16 residues. In germline, CDR1 is SEHNR, CDR2 FQNEAQ (reference sequence). The trim removed 0 bases at V and 8 bases at J, leaving 9 bases unmatched. The CDR3 nucleotides are TGTGCCAGCAGCTTAGCGCTGGGCGGGAGGAGCGATGAGCAGTTCTTC. This codes for CASSLALGGRSDEQFF.

This clone was seen only a few times. This rearrangement joins TRBV29-1 to TRBJ1-1, with a tentative D call TRBD1 (6 bases). This CDR3 region has 14 residues. Germline loops: CDR1 SQVTM, CDR2 ANQGSEA. Trimming removed 3 bases from V and 5 bases from J, with 16 bases in between. The CDR3 sequence is CSVDVQGQRTEAFF. CDR3 coding DNA: TGCAGCGTTGATGTACAGGGCCAAAGGACTGAAGCTTTCTTT.

V gene TRBV4-1 combines with J gene TRBJ1-1; 9 positions agree with TRBD1. The CDR3 is 15 residues long. The germline V gene encodes CDR1 MGHRA and CDR2 YSYEKL. V was clipped by 0 bases and J by 2 bases; unmatched bases: 1. DNA of the CDR3: TGCGCCAGCAGCCAAGATACAGGGGGCAACACTGAAGCTTTCTTT. Protein: CASSQDTGGNTEAFF.